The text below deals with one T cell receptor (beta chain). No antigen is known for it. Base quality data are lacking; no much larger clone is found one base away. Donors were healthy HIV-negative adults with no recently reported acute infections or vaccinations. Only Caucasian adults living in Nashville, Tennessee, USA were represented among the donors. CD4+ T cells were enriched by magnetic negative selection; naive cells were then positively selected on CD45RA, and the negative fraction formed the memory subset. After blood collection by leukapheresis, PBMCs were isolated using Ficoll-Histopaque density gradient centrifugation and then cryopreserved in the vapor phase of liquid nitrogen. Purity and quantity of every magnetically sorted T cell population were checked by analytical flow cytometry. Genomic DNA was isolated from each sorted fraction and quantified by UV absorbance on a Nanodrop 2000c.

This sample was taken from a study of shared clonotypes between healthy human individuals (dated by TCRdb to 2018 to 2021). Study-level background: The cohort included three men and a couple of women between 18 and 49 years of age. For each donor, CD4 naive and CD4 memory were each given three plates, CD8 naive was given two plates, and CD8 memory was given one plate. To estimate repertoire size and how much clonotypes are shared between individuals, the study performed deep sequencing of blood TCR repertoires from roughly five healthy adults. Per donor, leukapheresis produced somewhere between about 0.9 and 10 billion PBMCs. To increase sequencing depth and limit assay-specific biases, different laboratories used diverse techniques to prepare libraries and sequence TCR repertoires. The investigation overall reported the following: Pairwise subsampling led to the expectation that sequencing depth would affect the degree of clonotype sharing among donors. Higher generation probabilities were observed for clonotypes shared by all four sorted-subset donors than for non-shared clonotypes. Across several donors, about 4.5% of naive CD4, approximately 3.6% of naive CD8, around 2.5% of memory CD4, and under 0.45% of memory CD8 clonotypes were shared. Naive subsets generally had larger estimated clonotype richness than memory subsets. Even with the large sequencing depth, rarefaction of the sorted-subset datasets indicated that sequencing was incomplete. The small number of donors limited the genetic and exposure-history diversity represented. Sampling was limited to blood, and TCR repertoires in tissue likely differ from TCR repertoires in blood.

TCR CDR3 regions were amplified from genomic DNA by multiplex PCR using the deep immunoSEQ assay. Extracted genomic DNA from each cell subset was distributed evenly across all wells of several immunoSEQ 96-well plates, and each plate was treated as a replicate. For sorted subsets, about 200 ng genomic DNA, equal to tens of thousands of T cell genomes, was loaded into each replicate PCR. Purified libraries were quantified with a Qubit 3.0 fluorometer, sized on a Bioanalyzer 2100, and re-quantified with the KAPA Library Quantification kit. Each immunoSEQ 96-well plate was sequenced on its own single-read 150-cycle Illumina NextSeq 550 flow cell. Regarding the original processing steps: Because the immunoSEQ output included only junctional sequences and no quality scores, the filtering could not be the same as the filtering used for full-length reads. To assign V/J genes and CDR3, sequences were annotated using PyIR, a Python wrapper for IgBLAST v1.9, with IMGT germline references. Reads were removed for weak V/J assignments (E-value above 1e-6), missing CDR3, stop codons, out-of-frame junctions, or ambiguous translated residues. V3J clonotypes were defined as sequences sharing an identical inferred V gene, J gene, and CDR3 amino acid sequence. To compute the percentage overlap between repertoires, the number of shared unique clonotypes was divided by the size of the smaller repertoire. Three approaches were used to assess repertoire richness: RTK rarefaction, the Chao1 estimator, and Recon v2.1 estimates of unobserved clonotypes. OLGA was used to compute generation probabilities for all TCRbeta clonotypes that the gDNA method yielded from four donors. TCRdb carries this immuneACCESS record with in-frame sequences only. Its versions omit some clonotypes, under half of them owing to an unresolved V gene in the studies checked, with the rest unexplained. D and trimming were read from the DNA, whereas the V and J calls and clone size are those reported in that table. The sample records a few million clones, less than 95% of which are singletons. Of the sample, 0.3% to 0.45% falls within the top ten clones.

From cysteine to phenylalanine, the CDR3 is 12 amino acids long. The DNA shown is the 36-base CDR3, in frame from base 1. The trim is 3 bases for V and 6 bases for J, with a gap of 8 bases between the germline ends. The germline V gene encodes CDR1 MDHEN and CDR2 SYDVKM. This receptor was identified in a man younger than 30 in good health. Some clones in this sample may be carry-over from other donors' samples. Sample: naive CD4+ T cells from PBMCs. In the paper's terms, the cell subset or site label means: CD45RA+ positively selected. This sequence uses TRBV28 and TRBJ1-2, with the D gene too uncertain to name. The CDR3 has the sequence CASSFLGDGYTF. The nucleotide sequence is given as TGTGCCAGCAGTTTTCTAGGCGATGGCTACACCTTC.